This T cell receptor beta chain was sequenced in a study of shared clonotypes between healthy human individuals. Trimming took 4 bases from V and 7 from J, leaving 11 bases between them. The CDR3 runs to 12 residues. CDR1 is GTSNPN and CDR2 is SVGIG in the germline V gene (reference sequence). Study-wide results and caveats: The expectation was that sequencing depth would affect clonotype sharing among donors.

Clones were sequenced by immunoSEQ multiplex PCR, and TCRdb holds only the in-frame ones, with some missing. The sample yields around 340,000 clones, more than 60% seen once. As concerns this clone: Its target is unknown.

This TCR was recovered from a man younger than 45 in good health. Sequenced: memory CD4+ T cells sorted from blood. Subset of the sample: CD45RA-negative fraction. V gene TRBV30 combines with J gene TRBJ1-5; tentative D call: TRBD1 (5 bases). The CDR3 spells CAWKAAGQPQHF. DNA for the CDR3: TGTGCCTGGAAGGCCGCAGGGCAGCCCCAGCATTTT.